This T cell receptor (beta chain) was captured by sequencing in a study of T cells in Graves' hyperthyroidism and ophthalmopathy. This clonotype was detected many times. What it binds is unknown. Germline loops: CDR1 LGHNA, CDR2 YSLEER. Between the trimmed V and J ends, which lost 0 bases and 2 bases, there was a span of 14 bases. This CDR3 has 16 residues. TCR beta CDR3 regions were amplified from RNA transcripts. The TCR CDR3 was amplified in a first-round RT-PCR using the HTBI primer set. TCRdb reprocessed the multiplex PCR reads with MiXCR, giving one entry per CDR3 protein. The sample records roughly 570,000 distinct CDR3 sequences, 46% being singletons. Investigators excluded patients with uncontrolled infection, other autoimmune disease, pregnancy or lactation. Findings and caveats of the study: Most thyroid clonotypes expanded above 0.001 were also detected in blood. Ophthalmopathy, as predicted by the model, came a median roughly 6.3 months after the prediction.

The V call is TRBV4-3, the J call TRBJ2-7; D perhaps matches TRBD2 (6 bases). The TCR was taken from a woman aged 18-29 years with Graves' hyperthyroidism. The sequenced material came from peripheral blood or thyroid tissue (not recorded which). The CDR3 region has the DNA TGCGCCAGCAGCCAAGACCTTTGGAGGGCACCCTACGAGCAGTACTTC. It encodes CASSQDLWRAPYEQYF.